Only one count was recorded for the clone carrying this TCR beta chain. Its antigen remains unidentified. The data stem from a study of cytomegalovirus exposure and HLA in healthy donors. Study observations and caveats: Later on, an analysis found that several of the most significant clusters appeared to be linked to common viral pathogens, which included parvovirus B19.

PCR amplification relied on 60 Vbeta primers (plus 13 Jbeta primers). The data were produced by immunoSEQ multiplex PCR, yet TCRdb's version contains in-frame clones alone and is incomplete. The data show fewer than 150,000 clones, over 75% seen once. V lost 6 bases, J lost 9 bases, and 10 bases stayed unmatched. CDR1 is LNHDA and CDR2 is SQIVND in the germline V gene (reference sequence). CDR3 length: 14 residues. The V gene is TRBV19, the J gene TRBJ1-5, with 8 bases identical to TRBD1. The TCR sequence derives from a young woman in good health and CMV-seronegative. The specimen sequenced was PBMCs. The chain's CDR3 is CASSPDREAVPQHF. The CDR3 DNA is TGTGCCAGTAGCCCGGACAGGGAGGCGGTGCCCCAGCATTTT.